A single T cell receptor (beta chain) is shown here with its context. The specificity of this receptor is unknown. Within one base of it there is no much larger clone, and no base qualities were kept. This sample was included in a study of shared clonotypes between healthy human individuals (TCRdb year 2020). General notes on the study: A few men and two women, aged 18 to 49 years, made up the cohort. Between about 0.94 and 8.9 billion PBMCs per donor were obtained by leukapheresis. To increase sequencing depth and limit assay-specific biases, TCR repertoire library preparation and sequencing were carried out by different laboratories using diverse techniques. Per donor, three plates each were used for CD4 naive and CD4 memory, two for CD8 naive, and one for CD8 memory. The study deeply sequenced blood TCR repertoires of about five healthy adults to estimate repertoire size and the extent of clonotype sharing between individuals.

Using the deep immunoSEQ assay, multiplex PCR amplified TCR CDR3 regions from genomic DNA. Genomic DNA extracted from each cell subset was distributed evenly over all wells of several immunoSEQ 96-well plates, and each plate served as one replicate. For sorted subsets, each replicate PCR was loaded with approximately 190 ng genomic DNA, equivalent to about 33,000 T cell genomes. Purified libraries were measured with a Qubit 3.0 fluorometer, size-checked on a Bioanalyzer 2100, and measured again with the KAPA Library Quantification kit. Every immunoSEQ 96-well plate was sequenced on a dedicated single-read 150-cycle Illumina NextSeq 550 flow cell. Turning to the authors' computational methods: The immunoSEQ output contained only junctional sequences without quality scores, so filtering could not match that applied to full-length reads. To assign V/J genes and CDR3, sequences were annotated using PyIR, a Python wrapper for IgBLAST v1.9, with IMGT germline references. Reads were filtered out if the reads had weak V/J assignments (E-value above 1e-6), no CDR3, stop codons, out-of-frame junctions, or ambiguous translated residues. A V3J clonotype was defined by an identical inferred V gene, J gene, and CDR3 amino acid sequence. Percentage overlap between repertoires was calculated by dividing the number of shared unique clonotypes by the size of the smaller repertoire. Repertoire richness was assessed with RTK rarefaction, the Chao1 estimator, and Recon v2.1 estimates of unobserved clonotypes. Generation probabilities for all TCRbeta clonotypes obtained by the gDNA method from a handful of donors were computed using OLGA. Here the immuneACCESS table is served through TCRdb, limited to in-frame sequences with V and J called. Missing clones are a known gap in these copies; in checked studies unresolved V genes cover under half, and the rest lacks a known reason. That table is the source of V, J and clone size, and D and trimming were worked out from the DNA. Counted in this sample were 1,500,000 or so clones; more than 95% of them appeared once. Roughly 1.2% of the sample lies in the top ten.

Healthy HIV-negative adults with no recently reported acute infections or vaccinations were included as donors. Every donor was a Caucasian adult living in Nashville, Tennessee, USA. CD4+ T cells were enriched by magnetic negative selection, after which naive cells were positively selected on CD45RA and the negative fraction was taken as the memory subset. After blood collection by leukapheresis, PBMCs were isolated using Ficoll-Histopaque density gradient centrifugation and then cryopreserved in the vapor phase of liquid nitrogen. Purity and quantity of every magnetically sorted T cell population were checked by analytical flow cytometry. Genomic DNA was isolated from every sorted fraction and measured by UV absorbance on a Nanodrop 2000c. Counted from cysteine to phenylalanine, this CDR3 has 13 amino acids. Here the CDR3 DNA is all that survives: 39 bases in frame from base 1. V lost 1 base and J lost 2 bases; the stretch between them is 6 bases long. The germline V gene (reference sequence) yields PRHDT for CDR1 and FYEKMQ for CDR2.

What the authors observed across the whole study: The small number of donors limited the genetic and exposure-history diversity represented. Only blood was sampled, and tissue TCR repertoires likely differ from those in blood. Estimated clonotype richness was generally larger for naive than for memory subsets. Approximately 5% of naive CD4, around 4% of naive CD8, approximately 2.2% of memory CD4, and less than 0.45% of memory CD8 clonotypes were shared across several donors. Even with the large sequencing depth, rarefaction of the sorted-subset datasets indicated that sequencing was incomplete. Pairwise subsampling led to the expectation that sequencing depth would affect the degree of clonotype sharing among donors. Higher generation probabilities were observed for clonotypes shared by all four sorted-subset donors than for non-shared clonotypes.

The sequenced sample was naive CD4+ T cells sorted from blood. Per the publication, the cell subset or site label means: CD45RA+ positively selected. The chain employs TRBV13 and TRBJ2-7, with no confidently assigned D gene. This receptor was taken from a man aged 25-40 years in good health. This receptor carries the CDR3 CASSLAYPYEQYF. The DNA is TGTGCCAGCAGCTTAGCCTATCCCTACGAGCAGTACTTC.